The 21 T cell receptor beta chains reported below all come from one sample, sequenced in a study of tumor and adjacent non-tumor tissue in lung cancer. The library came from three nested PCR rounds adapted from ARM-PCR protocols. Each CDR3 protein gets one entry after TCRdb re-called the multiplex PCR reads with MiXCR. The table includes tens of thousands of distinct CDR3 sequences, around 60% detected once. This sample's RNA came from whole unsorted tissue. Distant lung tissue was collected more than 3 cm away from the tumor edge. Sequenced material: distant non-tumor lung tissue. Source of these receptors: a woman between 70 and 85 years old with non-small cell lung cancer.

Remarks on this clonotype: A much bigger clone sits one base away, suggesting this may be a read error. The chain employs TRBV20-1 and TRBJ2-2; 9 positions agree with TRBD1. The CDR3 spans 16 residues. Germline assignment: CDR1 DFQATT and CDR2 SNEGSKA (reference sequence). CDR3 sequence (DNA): TGCAGTGTTAGAGACGAGAGACAGGGGGGAACCGGGGAGCTGTTTTTT. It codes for CSVRDERQGGTGELFF.

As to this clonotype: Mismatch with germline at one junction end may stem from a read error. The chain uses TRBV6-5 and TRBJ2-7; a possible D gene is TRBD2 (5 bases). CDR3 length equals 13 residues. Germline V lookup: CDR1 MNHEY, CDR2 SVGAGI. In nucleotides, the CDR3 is TGTGCCAGCAGTACCACCAGCGGCTACGGGCAGTACTTC. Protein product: CASSTTSGYGQYF.

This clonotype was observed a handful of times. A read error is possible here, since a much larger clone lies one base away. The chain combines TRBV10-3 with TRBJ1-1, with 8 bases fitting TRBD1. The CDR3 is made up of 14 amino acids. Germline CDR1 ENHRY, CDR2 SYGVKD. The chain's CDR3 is CAISPDRDDTETFF. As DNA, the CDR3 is TGTGCCATCAGTCCGGACAGGGATGACACTGAAACTTTCTTT.

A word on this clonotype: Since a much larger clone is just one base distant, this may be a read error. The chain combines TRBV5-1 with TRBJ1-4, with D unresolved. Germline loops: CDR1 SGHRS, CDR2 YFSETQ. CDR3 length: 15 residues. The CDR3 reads CASSIVASTNETLFF. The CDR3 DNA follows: TGCGCCAGCAGCATCGTCGCCTCTACGAATGAAACACTGTTTTTT. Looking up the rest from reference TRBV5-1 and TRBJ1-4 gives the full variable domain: KAGVTQTPRYLIKTRGQQVTLSCSPISGHRSVSWYQQTPGQGLQFLFEYFSETQRNKGNFPGRFSGRQFSNSRSEMNVSTLELGDSALYLCASSIVASTNETLFFGSGTQLSVL.

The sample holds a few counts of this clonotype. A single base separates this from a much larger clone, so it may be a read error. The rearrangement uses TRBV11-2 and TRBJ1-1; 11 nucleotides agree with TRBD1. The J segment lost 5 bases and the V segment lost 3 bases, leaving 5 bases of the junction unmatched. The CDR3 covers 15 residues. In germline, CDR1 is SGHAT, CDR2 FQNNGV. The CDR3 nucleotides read TGTGCCAGCAGCTTCCATGGACAGGGGGCTACTGAAGCTTTCTTT. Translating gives CASSFHGQGATEAFF.

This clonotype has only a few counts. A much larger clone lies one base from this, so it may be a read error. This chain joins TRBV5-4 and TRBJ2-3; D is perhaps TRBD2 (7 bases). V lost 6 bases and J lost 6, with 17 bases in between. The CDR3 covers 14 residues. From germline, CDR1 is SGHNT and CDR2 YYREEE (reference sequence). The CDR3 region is CASNAKEGGDTQYF. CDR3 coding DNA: TGTGCCAGCAACGCCAAGGAGGGGGGGGATACGCAGTATTTT.

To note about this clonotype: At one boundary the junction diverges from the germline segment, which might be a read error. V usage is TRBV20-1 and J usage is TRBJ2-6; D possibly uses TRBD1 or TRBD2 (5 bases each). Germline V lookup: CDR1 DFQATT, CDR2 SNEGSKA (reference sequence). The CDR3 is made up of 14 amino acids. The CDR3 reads CSAMSSSGANVMTF. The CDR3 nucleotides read TGCAGTGCTATGTCTAGCTCTGGGGCCAACGTCATGACTTTC.

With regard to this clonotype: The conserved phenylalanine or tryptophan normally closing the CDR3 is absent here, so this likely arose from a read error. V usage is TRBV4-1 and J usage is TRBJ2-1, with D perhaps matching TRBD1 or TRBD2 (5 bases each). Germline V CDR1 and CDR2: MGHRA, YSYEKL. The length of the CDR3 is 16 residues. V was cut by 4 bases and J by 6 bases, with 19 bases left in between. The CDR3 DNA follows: TGCGCCAGCAGCCCAGAAGGGGCTAGCTCCACCAATGAGCAGTTCATC. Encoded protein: CASSPEGASSTNEQFI.

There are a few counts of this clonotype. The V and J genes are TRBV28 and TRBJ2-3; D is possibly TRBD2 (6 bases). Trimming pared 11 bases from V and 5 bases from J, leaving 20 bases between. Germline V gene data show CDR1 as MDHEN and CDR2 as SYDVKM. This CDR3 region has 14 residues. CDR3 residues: CAEALAEAIDTQYF. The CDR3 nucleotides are TGTGCCGAGGCCTTAGCGGAAGCCATAGATACGCAGTATTTT. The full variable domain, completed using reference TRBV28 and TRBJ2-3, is DVKVTQSSRYLVKRTGEKVFLECVQDMDHENMFWYRQDPGLGLRLIYFSYDVKMKEKGDIPEGYSVSREKKERFSLILESASTNQTSMYLCAEALAEAIDTQYFGPGTRLTVL.

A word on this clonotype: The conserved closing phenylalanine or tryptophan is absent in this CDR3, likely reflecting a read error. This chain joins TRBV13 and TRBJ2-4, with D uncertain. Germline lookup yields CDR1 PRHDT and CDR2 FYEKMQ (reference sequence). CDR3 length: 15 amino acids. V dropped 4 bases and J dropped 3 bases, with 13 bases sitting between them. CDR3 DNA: TGTGCCAGCAGCTCCCGGCAGGATAGCAAAAACATTCAGTACCTC. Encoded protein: CASSSRQDSKNIQYL.

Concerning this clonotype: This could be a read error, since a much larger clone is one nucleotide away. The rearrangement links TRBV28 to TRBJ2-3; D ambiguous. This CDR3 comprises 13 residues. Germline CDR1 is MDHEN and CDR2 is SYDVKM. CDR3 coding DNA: TGTGGCAGCATGTCGGCAGACAAAGATACGCAGTATTTT. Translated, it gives CGSMSADKDTQYF.

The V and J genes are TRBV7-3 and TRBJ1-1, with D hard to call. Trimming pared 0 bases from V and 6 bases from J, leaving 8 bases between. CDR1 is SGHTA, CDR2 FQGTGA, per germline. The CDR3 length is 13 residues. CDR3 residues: CASSLTGPPEAFF. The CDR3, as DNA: TGTGCCAGCAGCTTAACGGGCCCCCCTGAAGCTTTCTTT.

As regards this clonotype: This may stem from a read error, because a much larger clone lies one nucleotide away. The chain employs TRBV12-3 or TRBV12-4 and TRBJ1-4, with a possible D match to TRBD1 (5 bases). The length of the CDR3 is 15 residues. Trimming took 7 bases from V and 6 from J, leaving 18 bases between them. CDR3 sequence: CASTIPGISDEKLFF. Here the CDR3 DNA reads TGTGCCAGCACCATACCAGGGATTAGTGATGAAAAACTGTTTTTT.

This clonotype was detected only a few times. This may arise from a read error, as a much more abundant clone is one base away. Written as DNA, the CDR3 is TGTGCCAGCAGCTATAACGGCCCGGCGCTTCCTGGCTACACCTTC. It codes for CASSYNGPALPGYTF. The genes are TRBV7-9 and TRBJ1-2, with D hard to call. V was shortened by 4 bases and J by 7 bases, with 19 bases between the two germline ends. Germline lookup yields CDR1 SEHNR and CDR2 FQNEAQ (reference sequence). This CDR3 spans 15 amino acids.

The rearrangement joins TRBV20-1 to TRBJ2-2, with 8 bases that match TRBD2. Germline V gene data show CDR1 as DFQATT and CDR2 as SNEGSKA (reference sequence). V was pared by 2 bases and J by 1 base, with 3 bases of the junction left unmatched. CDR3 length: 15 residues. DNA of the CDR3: TGCAGTGCTAGAAGCGGGAGTCTGAACACCGGGGAGCTGTTTTTT. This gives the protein CSARSGSLNTGELFF.

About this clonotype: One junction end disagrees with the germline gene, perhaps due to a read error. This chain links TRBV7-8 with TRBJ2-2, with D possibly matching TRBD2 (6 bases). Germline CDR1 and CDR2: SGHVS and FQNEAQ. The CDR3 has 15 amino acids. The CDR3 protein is CASNLLASAAGELFF. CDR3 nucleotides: TGTGCCAGCAACTTACTAGCTAGCGCCGCCGGGGAGCTGTTTTTT.

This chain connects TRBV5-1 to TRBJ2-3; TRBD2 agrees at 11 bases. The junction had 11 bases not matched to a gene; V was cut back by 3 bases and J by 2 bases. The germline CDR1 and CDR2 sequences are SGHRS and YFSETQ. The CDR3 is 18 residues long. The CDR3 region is CASSSALAGGGATDTQYF. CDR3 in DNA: TGCGCCAGCAGCTCGGCTCTAGCGGGAGGAGGGGCCACAGATACGCAGTATTTT.

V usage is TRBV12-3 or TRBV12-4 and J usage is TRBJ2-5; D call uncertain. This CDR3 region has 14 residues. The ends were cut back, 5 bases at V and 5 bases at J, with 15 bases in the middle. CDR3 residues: CASSIPVRQETQYF. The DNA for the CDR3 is TGTGCCAGCAGTATTCCTGTGCGGCAGGAGACCCAGTACTTC.

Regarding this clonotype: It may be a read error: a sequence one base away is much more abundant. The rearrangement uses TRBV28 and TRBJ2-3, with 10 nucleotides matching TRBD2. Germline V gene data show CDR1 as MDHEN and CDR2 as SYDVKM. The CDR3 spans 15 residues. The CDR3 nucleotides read TGTGTCAGCAGTTCAATCCGGACTAGCGGCGGTACGCAGTATTTT. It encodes CVSSSIRTSGGTQYF. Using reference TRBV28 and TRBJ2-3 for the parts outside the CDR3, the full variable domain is DVKVTQSSRYLVKRTGEKVFLECVQDMDHENMFWYRQDPGLGLRLIYFSYDVKMKEKGDIPEGYSVSREKKERFSLILESASTNQTSMYLCVSSSIRTSGGTQYFGPGTRLTVL.

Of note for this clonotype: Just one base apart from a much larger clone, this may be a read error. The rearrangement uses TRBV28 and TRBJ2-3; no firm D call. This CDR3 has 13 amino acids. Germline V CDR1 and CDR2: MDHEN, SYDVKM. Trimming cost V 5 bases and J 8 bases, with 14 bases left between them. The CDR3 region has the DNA TGTGCCAGCAGTCCTCCCACCGTAGGTACGCAGTATTTT. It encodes CASSPPTVGTQYF.

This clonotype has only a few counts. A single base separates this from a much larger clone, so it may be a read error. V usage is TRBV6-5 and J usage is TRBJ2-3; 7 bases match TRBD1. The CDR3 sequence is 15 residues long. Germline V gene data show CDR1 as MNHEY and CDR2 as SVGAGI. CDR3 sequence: CTSSSPGQRTDTQYF. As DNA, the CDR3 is TGTACCAGCAGTTCTCCGGGACAGCGAACAGATACGCAGTATTTT.